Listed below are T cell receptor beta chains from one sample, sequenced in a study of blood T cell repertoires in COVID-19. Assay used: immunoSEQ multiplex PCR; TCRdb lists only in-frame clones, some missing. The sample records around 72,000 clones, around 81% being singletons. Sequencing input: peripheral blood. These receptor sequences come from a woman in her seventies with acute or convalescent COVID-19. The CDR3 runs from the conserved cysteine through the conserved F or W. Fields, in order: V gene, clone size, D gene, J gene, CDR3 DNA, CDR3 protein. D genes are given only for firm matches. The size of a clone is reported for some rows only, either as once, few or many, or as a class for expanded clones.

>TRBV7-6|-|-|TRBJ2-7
TGTGCCAGCAGCAGAGAGGCCTCAGCCTACCCCTCCTACGAGCAGTACTTC
CASSREASAYPSYEQYF
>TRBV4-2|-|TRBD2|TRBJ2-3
TGTGCCAGCAACGGACTAGCGGGGGGATTCACAGATACGCAGTATTTT
CASNGLAGGFTDTQYF
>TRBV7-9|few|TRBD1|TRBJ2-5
TGTGCCAGCAGCTTAACAGGGGTCGCTTGGGAGACCCAGTACTTC
CASSLTGVAWETQYF
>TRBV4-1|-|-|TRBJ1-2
TGCGCCAGCAGCCGAAGTGGGGGGGAGAACTATGGCTACACCTTC
CASSRSGGENYGYTF
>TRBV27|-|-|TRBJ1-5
TGTGCCAGCAGACCCAATCAGGTAGGGCCCCAGCATTTT
CASRPNQVGPQHF
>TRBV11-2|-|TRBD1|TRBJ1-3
TGTGCCAGCAGCTTCCCGAGGGGGACAGGCCCCCTCTCTGGAAACACCATATATTTT
CASSFPRGTGPLSGNTIYF
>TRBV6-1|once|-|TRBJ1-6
TGTGCCAGCAGTGAAGCGCGGGGGCAGACGAATTCACCCCTCCACTTT
CASSEARGQTNSPLHF
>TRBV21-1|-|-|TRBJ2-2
TGTGCCAGCAGCAGAAGCCGGGACACCTACACCGGGGAGCTGTTTTTT
CASSRSRDTYTGELFF
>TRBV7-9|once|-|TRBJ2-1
TGTGCCAGCAGCTTGGGCGGGAACCAGGGACTGAGCTCCTACAATGAGCAGTTCTTC
CASSLGGNQGLSSYNEQFF
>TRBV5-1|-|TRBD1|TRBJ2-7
TGCGCCAGCAGCTCGGGACAGAACGAGCAGTACTTC
CASSSGQNEQYF
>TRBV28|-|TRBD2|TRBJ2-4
TGTGCCAGCAGCGGGCTAGCGGGAGGGGGGGACTTC
CASSGLAGGGDF
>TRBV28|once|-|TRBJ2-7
TGTGCCACCACAACAGCTACCTACGAGCAGTACTTC
CATTTATYEQYF
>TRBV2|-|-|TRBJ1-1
TGTGCCAGCAGAGCCATGTTGAACACTGAAGCTTTCTTT
CASRAMLNTEAFF
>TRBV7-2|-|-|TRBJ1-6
TGTGCCAGCAGCCCACGTGCGGGCTACGGTTCACCCCTCCACTTT
CASSPRAGYGSPLHF
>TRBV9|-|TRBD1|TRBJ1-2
TGTGCCAGCAGCGTAGACGTTGGACAGGGGGTAGGGTATGGCTACACCTTC
CASSVDVGQGVGYGYTF
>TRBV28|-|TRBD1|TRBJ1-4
TGTGCCAGCAGTTCACGCCGGACAGGGAGGGTGGGTGAAAAACTGTTTTTT
CASSSRRTGRVGEKLFF
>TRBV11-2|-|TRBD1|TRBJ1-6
TGTGCCAGCAGCTTAGCTTCTAAACGGACAGGGTTGTCATCACCCCTCCACTTT
CASSLASKRTGLSSPLHF
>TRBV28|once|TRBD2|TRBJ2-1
TGTGCCAGCACTTTGAAGGCGGGAGGACCCTATGAGCAGTTCTTC
CASTLKAGGPYEQFF
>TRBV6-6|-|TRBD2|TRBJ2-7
TGTGCCAGCACCGGGACTAGCGGGAGAAACTACGAGCAGTACTTC
CASTGTSGRNYEQYF
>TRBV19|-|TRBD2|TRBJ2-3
TGTGCCAGTGGGGGGACTAGTATTGACCATACGCAGTATTTT
CASGGTSIDHTQYF
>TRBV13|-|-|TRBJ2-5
TGTGCCAGCACCCAAAAAGGGGAACAAGAGACCCAGTACTTC
CASTQKGEQETQYF
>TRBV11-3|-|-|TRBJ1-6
TGTGCCAGCAGCTCGGGTGGCACCTCTAATTCACCCCTCCACTTT
CASSSGGTSNSPLHF
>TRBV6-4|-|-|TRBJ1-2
TGTGCCAGCAGTGACTCCAGTGGGGGGGCGCTCGGCTACACCTTC
CASSDSSGGALGYTF
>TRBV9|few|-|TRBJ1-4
TGTGCCAGCAGCGTAGGTGGCGGTAGATTTGGTGAAAAACTGTTTTTT
CASSVGGGRFGEKLFF
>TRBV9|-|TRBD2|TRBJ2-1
TGTGCCAGCAGCACCAGGACTAGCGGGAGGAATGAGCAGTTCTTC
CASSTRTSGRNEQFF
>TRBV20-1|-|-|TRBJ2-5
TGCAGTGCTAGTGGAGGGTCCCTCCTTCAAGAGACCCAGTACTTC
CSASGGSLLQETQYF
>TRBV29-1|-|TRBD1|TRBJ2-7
TGCAGCGCCGAAGGGACAGGGGGAGCCTACGAGCAGTACTTC
CSAEGTGGAYEQYF
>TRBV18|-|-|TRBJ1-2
TGTGCCAGCTCACCTAATCAACCTACCAACTATGGCTACACCTTC
CASSPNQPTNYGYTF
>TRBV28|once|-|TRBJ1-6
TGTGCCAGCTTTTCTCCCCCCTATAATTCACCCCTCCACTTT
CASFSPPYNSPLHF
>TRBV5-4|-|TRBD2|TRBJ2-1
TGTGCCAGCAGGCCGGGAGCAGTCGCGGGAGGGTACAATGAGCAGTTCTTC
CASRPGAVAGGYNEQFF
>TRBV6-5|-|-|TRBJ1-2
TGTGCCAGCAGTTACTCGCCAGGGGACTATGGCTACACCTTC
CASSYSPGDYGYTF
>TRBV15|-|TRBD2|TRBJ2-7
TGTGCCACCAGCAACCGGGGGACTATCAGTTTGGTCGAGCAGTACTTC
CATSNRGTISLVEQYF
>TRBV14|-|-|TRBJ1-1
TGTGCCAGCGGGTGGGCCCGGAACACTGAAGCTTTCTTT
CASGWARNTEAFF
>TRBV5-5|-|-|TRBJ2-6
TGTGCCAGCAGCTTGGTGCGGAGGAGGGCCAACGTCCTGACTTTC
CASSLVRRRANVLTF
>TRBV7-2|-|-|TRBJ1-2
TGTGCCAGCAGCTTAGGCCCCCTAGGCCGTGCCACCTACACCTTC
CASSLGPLGRATYTF
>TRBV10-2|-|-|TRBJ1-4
TGCGCCAGCACCGAAAAGGCAGGGTTGAATGAAAAACTGTTTTTT
CASTEKAGLNEKLFF
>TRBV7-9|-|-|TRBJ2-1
TGTGCCAGCAGCCCACGGGGAAGCTCCTACAATGAGCAGTTCTTC
CASSPRGSSYNEQFF
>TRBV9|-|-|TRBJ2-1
TGTGCCAGCAGCGTACGAGTTAACAATGAGCAGTTCTTC
CASSVRVNNEQFF
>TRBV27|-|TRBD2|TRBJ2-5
TGTGCCAGCAGTCCGACAGCGGGAGTCGGACAAGAGACCCAGTACTTC
CASSPTAGVGQETQYF
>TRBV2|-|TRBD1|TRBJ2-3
TGTGCCACAAGGGGGCTAGAGGGGTCGGATACGCAGTATTTT
CATRGLEGSDTQYF
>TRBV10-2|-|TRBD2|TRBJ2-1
TGCGCCACCCAGGGAGCGGGAGTTTACAATGAGCAGTTCTTC
CATQGAGVYNEQFF
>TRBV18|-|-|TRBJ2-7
TGTGCCAGCTCACCAGCTCTAGCCTCCTACGAGCAGTACTTC
CASSPALASYEQYF
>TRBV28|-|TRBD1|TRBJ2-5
TGTGCCAGCAGTCGGGCCGGGACAGGCGGTCAAGAGACCCAGTACTTC
CASSRAGTGGQETQYF
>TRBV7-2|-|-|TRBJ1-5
TGTGCCAGCAGCTTAGTCGGACAGAATCAGCCCCAGCATTTT
CASSLVGQNQPQHF
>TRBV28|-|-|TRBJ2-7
TGTGCCAGCAGTCCCCCTACAGTGGCGCAGTACTTC
CASSPPTVAQYF
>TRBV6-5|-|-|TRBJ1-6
TGTGCCAGCAGTTACTCGAGAGGGCGGCGCCTATCACCCCTCCACTTT
CASSYSRGRRLSPLHF
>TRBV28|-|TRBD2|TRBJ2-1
TGTGCCAGCAGTTTCGCCGGAAAGGGGCTAGCGGGAATTGAGCAGTTCTTC
CASSFAGKGLAGIEQFF
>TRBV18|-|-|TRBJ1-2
TGTGCCAGCTCACCACCCGGCGGGCGCCGGAACTATGGCTACACCTTC
CASSPPGGRRNYGYTF
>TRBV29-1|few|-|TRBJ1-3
TGCAGCGCACTCAAAGCCGGGACTGCTGGAAACACCATATATTTT
CSALKAGTAGNTIYF
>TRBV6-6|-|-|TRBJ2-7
TGTGCCAGCGCGGGGGCCACGGAGGAGCAGTACTTC
CASAGATEEQYF
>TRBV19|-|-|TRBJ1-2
TGTGCCAGTAGTATCAGTAGGACAGACTATGGCTACACCTTC
CASSISRTDYGYTF